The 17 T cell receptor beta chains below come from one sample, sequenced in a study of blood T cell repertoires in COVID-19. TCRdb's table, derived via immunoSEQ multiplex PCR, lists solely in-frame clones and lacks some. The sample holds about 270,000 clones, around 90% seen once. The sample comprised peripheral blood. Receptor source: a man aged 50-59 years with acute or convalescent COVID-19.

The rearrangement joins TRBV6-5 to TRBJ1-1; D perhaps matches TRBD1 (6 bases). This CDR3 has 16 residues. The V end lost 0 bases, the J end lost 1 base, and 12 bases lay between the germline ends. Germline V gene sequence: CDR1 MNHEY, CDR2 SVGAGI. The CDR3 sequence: CASSYSTGFGNTEAFF. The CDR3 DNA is TGTGCCAGCAGTTACTCGACAGGTTTCGGGAACACTGAAGCTTTCTTT.

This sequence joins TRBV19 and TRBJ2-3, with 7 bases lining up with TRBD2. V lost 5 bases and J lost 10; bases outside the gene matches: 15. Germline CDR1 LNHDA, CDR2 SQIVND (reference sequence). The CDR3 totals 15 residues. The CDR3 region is CASSVGLLVPGSQYF. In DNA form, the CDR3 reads TGTGCCAGTAGTGTGGGACTACTAGTCCCGGGGTCGCAGTATTTT.

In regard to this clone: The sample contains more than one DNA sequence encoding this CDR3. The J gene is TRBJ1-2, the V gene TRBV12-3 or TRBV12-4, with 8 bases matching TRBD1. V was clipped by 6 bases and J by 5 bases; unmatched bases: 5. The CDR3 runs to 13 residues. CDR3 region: CASSLDRGYGYTF. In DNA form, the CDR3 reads TGTGCCAGCAGCCTCGACAGGGGTTATGGCTACACCTTC.

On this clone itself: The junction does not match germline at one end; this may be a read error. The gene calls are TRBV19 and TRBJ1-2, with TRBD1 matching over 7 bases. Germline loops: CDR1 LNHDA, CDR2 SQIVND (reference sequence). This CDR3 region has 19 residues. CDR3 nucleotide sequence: TGTGCCAGTAGTAGCCAATGGGACAGCGGGTTTGGTTCTGACTACGGCTACACCTTC. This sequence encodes CASSSQWDSGFGSDYGYTF.

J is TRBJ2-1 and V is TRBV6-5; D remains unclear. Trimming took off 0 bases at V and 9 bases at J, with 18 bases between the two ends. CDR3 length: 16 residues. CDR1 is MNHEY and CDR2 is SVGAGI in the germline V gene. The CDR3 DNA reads TGTGCCAGCAGTTACTCGACGAGTATGGAAGCAGGTGAGCAGTTCTTC. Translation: CASSYSTSMEAGEQFF.

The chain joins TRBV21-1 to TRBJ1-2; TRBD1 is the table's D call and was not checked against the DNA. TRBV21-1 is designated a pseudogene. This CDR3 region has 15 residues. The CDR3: CASSNPQGGPYGYTF. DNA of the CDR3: TGTGCCAGCAGCAACCCTCAGGGCGGCCCCTATGGCTACACCTTC.

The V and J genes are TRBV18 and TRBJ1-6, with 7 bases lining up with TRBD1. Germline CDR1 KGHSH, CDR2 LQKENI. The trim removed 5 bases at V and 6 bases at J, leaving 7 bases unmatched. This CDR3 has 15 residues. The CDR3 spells CASSLGGAGNSPLHF. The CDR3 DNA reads TGTGCCAGCTCATTAGGGGGCGCAGGTAATTCACCCCTCCACTTT.

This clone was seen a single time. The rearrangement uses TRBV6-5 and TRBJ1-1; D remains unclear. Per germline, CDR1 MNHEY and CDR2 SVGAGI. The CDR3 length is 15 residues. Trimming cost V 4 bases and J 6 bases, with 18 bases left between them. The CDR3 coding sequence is TGTGCCAGCAGTTCCGGGCCCGGGGTCTGGGCTGAAGCTTTCTTT. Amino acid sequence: CASSSGPGVWAEAFF.

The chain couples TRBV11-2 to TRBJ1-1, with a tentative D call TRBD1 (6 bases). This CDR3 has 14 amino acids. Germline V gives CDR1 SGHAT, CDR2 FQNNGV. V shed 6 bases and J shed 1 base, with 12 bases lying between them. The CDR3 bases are TGTGCCAGCAGAAACCCGGGACAGAACACTGAAGCTTTCTTT. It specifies CASRNPGQNTEAFF.

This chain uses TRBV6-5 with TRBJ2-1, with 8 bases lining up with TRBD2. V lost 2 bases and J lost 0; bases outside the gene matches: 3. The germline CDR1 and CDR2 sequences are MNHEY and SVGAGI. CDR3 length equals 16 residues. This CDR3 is CASSYSLAGSYNEQFF. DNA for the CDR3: TGTGCCAGCAGTTACAGCCTAGCGGGCTCCTACAATGAGCAGTTCTTC.

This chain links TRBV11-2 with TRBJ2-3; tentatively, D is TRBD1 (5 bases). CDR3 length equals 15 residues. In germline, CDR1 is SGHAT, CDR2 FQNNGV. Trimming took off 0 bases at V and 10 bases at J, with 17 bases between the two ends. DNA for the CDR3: TGTGCCAGCAGCTTAGATACTGGCTCCCGCAGGGCGCAGTATTTT. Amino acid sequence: CASSLDTGSRRAQYF.

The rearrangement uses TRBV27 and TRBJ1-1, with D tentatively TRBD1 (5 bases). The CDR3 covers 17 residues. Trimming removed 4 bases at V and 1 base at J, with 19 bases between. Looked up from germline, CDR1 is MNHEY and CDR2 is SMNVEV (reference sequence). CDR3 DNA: TGTGCCAGCAGTTCCTATGACCGACAGCCAGAGAACACTGAAGCTTTCTTT. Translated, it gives CASSSYDRQPENTEAFF.

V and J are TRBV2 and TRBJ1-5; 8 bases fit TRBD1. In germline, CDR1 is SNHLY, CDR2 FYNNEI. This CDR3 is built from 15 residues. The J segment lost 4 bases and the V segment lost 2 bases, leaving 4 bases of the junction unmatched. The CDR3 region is CASSELYRGNQPQHF. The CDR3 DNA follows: TGTGCCAGCAGTGAACTTTACAGGGGGAATCAGCCCCAGCATTTT.

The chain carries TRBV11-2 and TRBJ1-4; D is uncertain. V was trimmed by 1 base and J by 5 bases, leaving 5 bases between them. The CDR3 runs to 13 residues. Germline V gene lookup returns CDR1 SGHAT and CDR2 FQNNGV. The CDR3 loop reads CASSLAPNEKLFF. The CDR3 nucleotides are TGTGCCAGCAGCTTAGCCCCAAATGAAAAACTGTTTTTT. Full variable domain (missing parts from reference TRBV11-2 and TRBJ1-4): EAGVAQSPRYKIIEKRQSVAFWCNPISGHATLYWYQQILGQGPKLLIQFQNNGVVDDSQLPKDRFSAERLKGVDSTLKIQPAKLEDSAVYLCASSLAPNEKLFFGSGTQLSVL.

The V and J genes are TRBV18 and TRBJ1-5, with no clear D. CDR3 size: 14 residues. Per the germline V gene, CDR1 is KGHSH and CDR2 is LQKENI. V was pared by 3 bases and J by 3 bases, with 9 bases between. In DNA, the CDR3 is TGTGCCAGCTCACCCAACAGAGACAATCAGCCCCAGCATTTT. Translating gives CASSPNRDNQPQHF. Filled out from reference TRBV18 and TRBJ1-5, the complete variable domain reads NAGVMQNPRHLVRRRGQEARLRCSPMKGHSHVYWYRQLPEEGLKFMVYLQKENIIDESGMPKERFSAEFPKEGPSILRIQQVVRGDSAAYFCASSPNRDNQPQHFGDGTRLSIL.

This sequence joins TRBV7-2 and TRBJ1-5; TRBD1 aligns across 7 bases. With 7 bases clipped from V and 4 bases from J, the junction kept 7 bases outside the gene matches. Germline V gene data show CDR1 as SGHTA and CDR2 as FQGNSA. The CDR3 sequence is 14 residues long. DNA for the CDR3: TGTGCCAGCAAGATGCCAGGGGGTAATCAGCCCCAGCATTTT. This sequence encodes CASKMPGGNQPQHF.

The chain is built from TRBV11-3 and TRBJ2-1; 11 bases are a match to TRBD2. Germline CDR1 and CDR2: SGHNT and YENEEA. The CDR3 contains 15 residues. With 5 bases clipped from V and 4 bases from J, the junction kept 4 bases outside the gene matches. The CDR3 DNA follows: TGTGCCAGCAGCCTAGCGGGGGGCCCTTACAATGAGCAGTTCTTC. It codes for CASSLAGGPYNEQFF.